Presented here are 23 T cell receptor beta chains from one specimen sequenced in a study of CD8 T cells in Susac syndrome. A quantity of roughly 0.5 to 1 ug RNA underwent reverse transcription using random hexamers. One entry per CDR3 protein, called by TCRdb with MiXCR from the immunoSEQ multiplex PCR reads. The table has about 90,000 distinct CDR3 sequences, approximately 92% seen once. The sequenced sample was CD8+ T cells from PBMCs. The source is a human donor in good health.

V gene TRBV13 combines with J gene TRBJ2-7; 14 bases line up with TRBD2. There are 18 residues in the CDR3. Per the germline V gene, CDR1 is PRHDT and CDR2 is FYEKMQ (reference sequence). V lost 3 bases to trimming and J lost 0 bases; unmatched junction nucleotides: 7. CDR3 DNA sequence: TGTGCCAGCAGCTTGGGACTAGCGGGGGCCACGGACTCCTACGAGCAGTACTTC. This gives the protein CASSLGLAGATDSYEQYF.

This clonotype has just one count. V usage is TRBV6-2 or TRBV6-3 and J usage is TRBJ2-3; 13 bases align to TRBD2. The CDR3 has 17 amino acids. In germline, CDR1 is MNHEY, CDR2 SVGEGT. V trimming: 0 bases; J trimming: 6 bases; junction bases outside the gene matches: 6. CDR3 in amino acids: CASSYSTSGGPPDTQYF. As DNA, the CDR3 is TGTGCCAGCAGTTACTCGACTAGCGGGGGGCCCCCGGATACGCAGTATTTT.

V and J are TRBV5-1 and TRBJ1-2; 7 positions agree with TRBD1. J gave up 6 bases and V 0 bases, and 2 bases lay outside the gene matches. The CDR3 runs 13 residues. Germline loops: CDR1 SGHRS, CDR2 YFSETQ. CDR3 residues: CASSLETGNGYTF. The CDR3, as DNA: TGCGCCAGCAGCTTGGAGACAGGGAATGGCTACACCTTC.

This chain joins TRBV29-1 and TRBJ2-3; the D call may be TRBD1 or TRBD2 (5 bases each). V was clipped by 4 bases and J by 2 bases, with 10 bases between them. Germline CDR1 and CDR2: SQVTM and ANQGSEA. The CDR3 length is 13 residues. The CDR3: CSVGDGYTDTQYF. Here the CDR3 DNA reads TGCAGCGTTGGGGACGGTTACACAGATACGCAGTATTTT.

The chain is built from TRBV10-3 and TRBJ1-2; D is possibly TRBD1 (6 bases). There are 14 residues in the CDR3. CDR1 is ENHRY, CDR2 SYGVKD, per germline. The V and J ends lost 0 bases and 5 bases respectively, with 10 bases between them. The CDR3 here is CAISESAGEYGYTF. For the CDR3, the DNA is TGTGCCATCAGTGAGTCAGCAGGGGAGTATGGCTACACCTTC.

The chain employs TRBV20-1 and TRBJ1-2; no firm D call. Deletions cut 5 bases from V and 8 bases from J, with 21 bases between. This CDR3 is built from 14 residues. In germline, CDR1 is DFQATT, CDR2 SNEGSKA (reference sequence). This CDR3 is CSAGREKLYGGYTF. CDR3 in DNA: TGCAGTGCTGGTCGGGAGAAACTTTATGGAGGCTACACCTTC.

The chain links TRBV3-1 to TRBJ2-5, with 8 bases matching TRBD2. The CDR3 loop spans 15 amino acids. CDR1 is LGHDT and CDR2 is YNNKEL in the germline V gene (reference sequence). V gave up 6 bases and J gave up 0 bases; unmatched junction bases: 6. The CDR3 DNA reads TGTGCCAGCAGTCTGGGGCGGGGGGACCAAGAGACCCAGTACTTC. Amino acid sequence: CASSLGRGDQETQYF.

The genes are TRBV3-1 and TRBJ2-7; 10 nucleotides match TRBD2. This CDR3 is built from 16 residues. CDR1 and CDR2 from the germline V gene are LGHDT and YNNKEL (reference sequence). V lost 1 base to trimming and J lost 3 bases; unmatched junction nucleotides: 6. CDR3 in DNA: TGTGCCAGCAGCCAAGCGCAGCGGGGGGGCCGCTACGAGCAGTACTTC. This gives the protein CASSQAQRGGRYEQYF.

This clonotype appeared once. V gene TRBV19 combines with J gene TRBJ2-1; D not resolved. In germline, CDR1 is LNHDA, CDR2 SQIVND (reference sequence). The CDR3 spans 16 residues. Trimming took off 1 base at V and 5 bases at J, with 15 bases between the two ends. The chain's CDR3 is CASSIGAVPGNNEQFF. The CDR3, as DNA: TGTGCCAGTAGTATAGGGGCCGTACCAGGCAACAATGAGCAGTTCTTC.

V and J are TRBV20-1 and TRBJ1-1; D perhaps matches TRBD1 (6 bases). The V gene lost 4 bases and the J gene lost 1 base, with 7 bases spanning the gap. This CDR3 contains 12 residues. Looked up from germline, CDR1 is DFQATT and CDR2 is SNEGSKA (reference sequence). CDR3 region: CSAKGQNTEAFF. The DNA of the CDR3 is TGCAGTGCTAAGGGACAGAACACTGAAGCTTTCTTT.

The table lists this clonotype with a count of one. The rearrangement uses TRBV7-9 and TRBJ2-6, with a possible D match to TRBD1 (5 bases). The V gene lost 1 base and the J gene lost 2 bases, with 6 bases spanning the gap. Per the germline V gene, CDR1 is SEHNR and CDR2 is FQNEAQ (reference sequence). The CDR3 extends over 15 amino acids. CDR3 bases: TGTGCCAGCAGCTTAGAAGGGGCTGGGGCCAACGTCCTGACTTTC. Amino acid sequence: CASSLEGAGANVLTF.

The chain combines TRBV7-9 with TRBJ1-1; D remains ambiguous. Germline CDR1 and CDR2: SEHNR and FQNEAQ (reference sequence). Between the trimmed V and J ends, which lost 0 bases and 11 bases, there was a span of 7 bases. The CDR3 loop spans 11 amino acids. CDR3 residues: CASSLAGSAFF. CDR3 nucleotide sequence: TGTGCCAGCAGCTTAGCGGGGAGCGCTTTCTTT.

The gene calls are TRBV2 and TRBJ2-5; D might be TRBD1 (6 bases). The V end lost 3 bases, the J end lost 1 base, and 9 bases lay between the germline ends. CDR3 length equals 14 residues. The germline V gene has CDR1 SNHLY and CDR2 FYNNEI. Here the CDR3 reads CASSDATGQETQYF. In DNA, the CDR3 is TGTGCCAGCAGTGATGCGACAGGCCAAGAGACCCAGTACTTC.

The chain uses TRBV6-1 and TRBJ1-1; tentative D call: TRBD1 (5 bases). Germline assignment: CDR1 MNHNS and CDR2 SASEGT. Trimming stripped 3 bases from V and 0 bases from J, with 17 bases between. The CDR3 length is 17 residues. CDR3 DNA: TGTGCCAGCAGTGATCAGTGGACATCTTCACTGAACACTGAAGCTTTCTTT. This gives the protein CASSDQWTSSLNTEAFF.

V usage is TRBV15 and J usage is TRBJ2-1; tentatively, D is TRBD2 (6 bases). CDR3 length: 13 amino acids. Trimming removed 0 bases from V and 12 bases from J, with 12 bases in between. CDR1 is LNHNV and CDR2 is YYDKDF in the germline V gene (reference sequence). The CDR3 nucleotides are TGTGCCACCAGCAGAGATTGGGCGGAGGGGCAGTTCTTC. Its protein product is CATSRDWAEGQFF.

The V and J genes are TRBV12-3 or TRBV12-4 and TRBJ1-5; the D is unclear. Trimming took off 1 base at V and 7 bases at J, with 8 bases between the two ends. This CDR3 comprises 13 residues. Here the CDR3 DNA reads TGTGCCAGCAGTTTAGGGGGTGGACAGCCCCAGCATTTT. Translated: CASSLGGGQPQHF.

V and J are TRBV20-1 and TRBJ2-7; TRBD1 agrees at 9 bases. From germline, CDR1 is DFQATT and CDR2 SNEGSKA (reference sequence). The CDR3 totals 12 residues. V gave up 5 bases and J gave up 6 bases; unmatched junction bases: 5. CDR3 bases: TGCAGTGCTGGGACAGGGTTGGGCGAGCAGTACTTC. Translation: CSAGTGLGEQYF.

This sequence joins TRBV29-1 and TRBJ1-2, with D perhaps matching TRBD1 (5 bases). CDR1 SQVTM and CDR2 ANQGSEA come from the germline V gene. V lost 4 bases and J lost 7, with 13 bases in between. The CDR3 has 12 amino acids. The CDR3 is CSVVDPGGGYTF. For the CDR3, the DNA is TGCAGCGTTGTGGACCCCGGGGGTGGCTACACCTTC.

The table lists this clonotype with a count of one. The gene calls are TRBV13 and TRBJ2-7; 12 bases line up with TRBD1. The CDR3 length is 15 residues. V dropped 5 bases and J dropped 3; count of bases not matched to a gene: 5. The germline V gene has CDR1 PRHDT and CDR2 FYEKMQ (reference sequence). The CDR3 region has the DNA TGTGCCAGCAGCCCCGGGACAGGGGGCATCTACGAGCAGTACTTC. Translation: CASSPGTGGIYEQYF.

This sequence joins TRBV5-1 and TRBJ2-7; weak D call: TRBD2 (7 bases). V lost 4 bases, J lost 4 bases, and 18 bases lay in between. The length of the CDR3 is 15 residues. Germline V gene lookup returns CDR1 SGHRS and CDR2 YFSETQ. The CDR3 bases are TGCGCCAGCAGCATGTGGGACAACGGGGGGTACGAGCAGTACTTC. This gives the protein CASSMWDNGGYEQYF.

The sample holds one count of this clonotype. V usage is TRBV7-9 and J usage is TRBJ1-1; D remains unclear. This CDR3 has 16 residues. V lost 3 bases and J lost 5, with 19 bases in between. Germline V CDR1 and CDR2: SEHNR, FQNEAQ (reference sequence). This CDR3 is CASSFAPDSYGTEAFF. Written as DNA, the CDR3 is TGTGCCAGCAGCTTTGCCCCCGACTCCTATGGAACTGAAGCTTTCTTT.

The chain joins TRBV6-2 or TRBV6-3 to TRBJ2-7; TRBD1 or TRBD2 may be the D gene (5 bases each). Germline loops: CDR1 MNHEY, CDR2 SVGEGT. Trimming took off 8 bases at V and 0 bases at J, with 14 bases between the two ends. The CDR3 consists of 14 residues. CDR3 sequence (DNA): TGTGCCAGCCGCCCGGGGCTTAGCTCCTACGAGCAGTACTTC. This encodes CASRPGLSSYEQYF.

This chain's CDR3 is CASSTGEGQPQHF. The CDR3 coding sequence is TGTGCCAGCAGTACAGGGGAGGGACAGCCCCAGCATTTT. This chain connects TRBV27 to TRBJ1-5, with TRBD1 matching over 7 bases. Germline CDR1 MNHEY, CDR2 SMNVEV (reference sequence). With V trimmed by 5 bases and J by 7 bases, 5 bases remained unmatched. The CDR3 is 13 residues long.